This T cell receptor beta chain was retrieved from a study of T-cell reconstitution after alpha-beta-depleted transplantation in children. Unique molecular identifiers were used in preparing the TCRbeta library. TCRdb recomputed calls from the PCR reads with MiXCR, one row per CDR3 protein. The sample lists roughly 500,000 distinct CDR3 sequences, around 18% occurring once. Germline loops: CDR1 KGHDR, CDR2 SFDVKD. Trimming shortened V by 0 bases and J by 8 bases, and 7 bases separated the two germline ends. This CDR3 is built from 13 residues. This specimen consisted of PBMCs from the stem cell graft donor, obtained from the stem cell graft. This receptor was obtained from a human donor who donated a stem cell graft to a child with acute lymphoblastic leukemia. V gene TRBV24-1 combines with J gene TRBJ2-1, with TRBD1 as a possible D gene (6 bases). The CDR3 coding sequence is TGTGCCACCAGTGATTTGGGGGGCCATGAGCAGTTCTTC. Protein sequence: CATSDLGGHEQFF.